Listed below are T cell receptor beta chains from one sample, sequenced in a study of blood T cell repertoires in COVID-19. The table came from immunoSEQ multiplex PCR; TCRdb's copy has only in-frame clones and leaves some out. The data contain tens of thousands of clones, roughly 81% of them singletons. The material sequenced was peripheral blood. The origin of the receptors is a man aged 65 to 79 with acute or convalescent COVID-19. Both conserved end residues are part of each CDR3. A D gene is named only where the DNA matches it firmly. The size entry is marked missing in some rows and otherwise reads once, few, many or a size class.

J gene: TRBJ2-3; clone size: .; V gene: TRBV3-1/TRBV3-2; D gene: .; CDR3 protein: CASSQTTGLTTDTQYF; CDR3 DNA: TGTGCCAGCAGCCAAACCACAGGACTAACCACAGATACGCAGTATTTT
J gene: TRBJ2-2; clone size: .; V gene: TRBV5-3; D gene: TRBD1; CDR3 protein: CARSLEVLGQGAGGELFF; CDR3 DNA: TGTGCCAGAAGCTTGGAAGTTCTAGGACAGGGGGCGGGCGGGGAGCTGTTTTTT
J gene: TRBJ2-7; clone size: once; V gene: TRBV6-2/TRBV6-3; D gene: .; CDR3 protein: CASSYSLNSGQSYEQYF; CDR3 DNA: TGTGCCAGCAGTTACTCGCTAAACTCCGGACAGTCCTACGAGCAGTACTTC
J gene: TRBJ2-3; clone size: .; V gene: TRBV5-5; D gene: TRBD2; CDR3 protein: CASSFELAENTDTQYF; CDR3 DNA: TGTGCCAGCAGCTTCGAACTAGCGGAAAACACAGATACGCAGTATTTT
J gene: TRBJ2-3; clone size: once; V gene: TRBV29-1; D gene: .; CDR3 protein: CSVTRTGGDTQYF; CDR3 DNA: TGCAGCGTTACCCGGACCGGAGGCGATACGCAGTATTTT
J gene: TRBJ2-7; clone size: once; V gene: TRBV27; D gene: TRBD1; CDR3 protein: CASSLSRRSPGQGSYEQYF; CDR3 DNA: TGTGCCAGCAGTTTATCCCGAAGGTCTCCGGGACAGGGGTCGTACGAGCAGTACTTC
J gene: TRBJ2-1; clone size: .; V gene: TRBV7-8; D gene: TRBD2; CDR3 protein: CASSPPLGLEVVF; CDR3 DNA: TGTGCCAGCAGCCCCCCTTTGGGACTAGAAGTGGTCTTC
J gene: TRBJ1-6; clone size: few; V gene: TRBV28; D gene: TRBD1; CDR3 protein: CASSLADRGRSPLHF; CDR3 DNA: TGTGCCAGCAGTTTAGCGGACAGGGGGCGTTCACCCCTCCACTTT
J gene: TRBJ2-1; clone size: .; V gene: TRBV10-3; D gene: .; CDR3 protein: CAISEGGTAGAGEQFF; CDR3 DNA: TGTGCCATCAGTGAAGGGGGTACGGCGGGAGCCGGTGAGCAGTTCTTC
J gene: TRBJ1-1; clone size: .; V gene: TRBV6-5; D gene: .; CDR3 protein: CASRREGTEAFF; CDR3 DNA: TGTGCCAGCAGACGAGAGGGCACTGAAGCTTTCTTT
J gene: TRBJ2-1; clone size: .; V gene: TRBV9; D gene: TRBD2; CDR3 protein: CASSVGLAEDNEQFF; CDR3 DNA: TGTGCCAGCAGCGTGGGACTAGCGGAAGACAATGAGCAGTTCTTC
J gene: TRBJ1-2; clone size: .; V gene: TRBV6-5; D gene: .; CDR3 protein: CASSPTGIISYTF; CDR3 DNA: TGTGCCAGCAGTCCAACAGGGATTATCAGCTACACCTTC
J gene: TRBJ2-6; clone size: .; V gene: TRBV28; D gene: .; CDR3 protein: CASSPGHQGANVLTF; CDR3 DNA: TGTGCCAGCAGCCCAGGACACCAGGGGGCCAACGTCCTGACTTTC
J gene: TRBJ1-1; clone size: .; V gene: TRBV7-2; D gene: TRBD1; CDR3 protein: CASSMTGMGNTEAFF; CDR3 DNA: TGTGCCAGCAGCATGACAGGGATGGGAAACACTGAAGCTTTCTTT
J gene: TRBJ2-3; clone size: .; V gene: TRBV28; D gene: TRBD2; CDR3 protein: CASRGAGPTDTQYF; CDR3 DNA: TGTGCCAGCAGGGGAGCGGGACCCACAGATACGCAGTATTTT
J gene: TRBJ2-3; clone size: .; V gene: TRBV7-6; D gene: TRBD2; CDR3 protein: CASSLGSSGGRPDTQYF; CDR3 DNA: TGTGCCAGCAGCTTAGGGTCTAGCGGGGGGCGACCAGATACGCAGTATTTT
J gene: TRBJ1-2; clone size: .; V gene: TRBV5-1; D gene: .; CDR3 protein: CASSFSAAVVNYGYTF; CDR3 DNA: TGCGCCAGCAGCTTTTCCGCCGCGGTAGTAAACTATGGCTACACCTTC
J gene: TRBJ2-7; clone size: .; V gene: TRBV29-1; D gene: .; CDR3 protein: CSVSWSSYEQYF; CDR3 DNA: TGCAGCGTGTCTTGGAGCTCCTACGAGCAGTACTTC
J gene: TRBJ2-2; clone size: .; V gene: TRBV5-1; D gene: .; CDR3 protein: CASSLDSYTGELFF; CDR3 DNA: TGCGCCAGCAGCTTGGACAGCTATACCGGGGAGCTGTTTTTT
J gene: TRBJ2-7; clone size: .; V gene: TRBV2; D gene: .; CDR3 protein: CASSRRVGEQYF; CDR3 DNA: TGTGCCAGCAGTCGTCGGGTGGGCGAGCAGTACTTC
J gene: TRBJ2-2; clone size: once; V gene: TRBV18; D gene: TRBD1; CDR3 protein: CASSFGTGNTGELFF; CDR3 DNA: TGTGCCAGCTCATTTGGGACAGGGAACACCGGGGAGCTGTTTTTT
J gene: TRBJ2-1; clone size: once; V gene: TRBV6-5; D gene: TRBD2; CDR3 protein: CASNLAGGIYNEQFF; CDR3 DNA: TGTGCCAGCAACCTAGCGGGGGGTATTTACAATGAGCAGTTCTTC
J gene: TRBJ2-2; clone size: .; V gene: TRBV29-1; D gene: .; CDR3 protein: CSVGGHGTGELFF; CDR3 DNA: TGCAGCGTTGGGGGGCATGGCACCGGGGAGCTGTTTTTT
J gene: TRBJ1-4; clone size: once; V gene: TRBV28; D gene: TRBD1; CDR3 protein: CASNTQGATNEKLFF; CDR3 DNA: TGTGCCAGCAATACACAGGGGGCAACTAATGAAAAACTGTTTTTT
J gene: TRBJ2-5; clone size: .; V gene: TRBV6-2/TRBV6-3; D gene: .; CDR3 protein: CASSSYQETQYF; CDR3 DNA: TGTGCCAGCAGTTCATACCAAGAGACCCAGTACTTC